Below, 26 T cell receptor beta chains from the same sample are listed, as sequenced in a study of cytomegalovirus exposure and HLA in healthy donors. PCR used 60 Vbeta primers and 13 Jbeta primers. Assay used: immunoSEQ multiplex PCR; TCRdb lists only in-frame clones, some missing. This table lists tens of thousands of clones. Sample: PBMCs. The receptor source for this set is a male donor in good health and CMV-seronegative.

This chain uses TRBV6-1 with TRBJ2-7; 10 bases are a match to TRBD1. The CDR3 is made up of 15 amino acids. Looked up from germline, CDR1 is MNHNS and CDR2 is SASEGT. V lost 5 bases, J lost 1 base, and 5 bases stayed unmatched. CDR3 in DNA: TGTGCCAGCAGTCCACGGACAGGGGGGTCCTACGAGCAGTACTTC. Amino acid sequence: CASSPRTGGSYEQYF.

The chain combines TRBV6-5 with TRBJ2-7; 9 bases line up with TRBD2. The length of the CDR3 is 13 residues. The J segment lost 3 bases and the V segment lost 7 bases, leaving 4 bases of the junction unmatched. Germline V CDR1 and CDR2: MNHEY, SVGAGI. The CDR3 nucleotides are TGTGCCAGCAACCCGACTAGCGGCTACGAGCAGTACTTC. Translation: CASNPTSGYEQYF.

The chain recombines TRBV6-4 with TRBJ2-3; a possible D gene is TRBD2 (6 bases). Looked up from germline, CDR1 is MRHNA and CDR2 is SNTAGT. V lost 6 bases to trimming and J lost 1 base, with 14 bases between them. The CDR3 extends over 15 amino acids. CDR3 DNA sequence: TGTGCCAGCAGCCCAGGAGGAGGGGGCACAGATACGCAGTATTTT. Amino acids: CASSPGGGGTDTQYF.

This sequence joins TRBV28 and TRBJ2-7, with 7 bases matching TRBD1. The CDR3 runs 15 residues. Germline V gene lookup returns CDR1 MDHEN and CDR2 SYDVKM. V shed 5 bases and J 6 bases; nucleotides not matched to a gene: 13. The CDR3: CASSPGSGTELEQYF. CDR3 nucleotide sequence: TGTGCCAGCAGTCCAGGGTCCGGGACAGAACTCGAGCAGTACTTC.

The chain carries TRBV27 and TRBJ2-5, with 7 bases that match TRBD1. With 6 bases clipped from V and 5 bases from J, the junction kept 9 bases outside the gene matches. Germline CDR1 reads MNHEY; CDR2 reads SMNVEV (reference sequence). The CDR3 runs to 14 residues. In DNA form, the CDR3 reads TGTGCCAGCAGGCGGACAGGTCGGCAGGAGACCCAGTACTTC. This translates into CASRRTGRQETQYF.

CDR3 region: CASSYNRGLEPGEQYF. DNA for the CDR3: TGTGCCAGCAGCTACAACAGGGGACTGGAGCCTGGCGAGCAGTACTTC. V gene TRBV7-9 combines with J gene TRBJ2-7, with D possibly TRBD1 on 7 matching bases. The CDR3 consists of 16 residues. Germline CDR1 reads SEHNR; CDR2 reads FQNEAQ (reference sequence). V was cut by 4 bases and J by 6 bases, with 22 bases left in between.

The chain has TRBV29-1 and TRBJ2-1; TRBD1 matches at 8 bases. V trimming: 0 bases; J trimming: 1 base; junction bases outside the gene matches: 5. Germline loops: CDR1 SQVTM, CDR2 ANQGSEA. The CDR3 length is 16 residues. The CDR3 bases are TGCAGCGTTGAAGATCCGACAGGGGCTTCCTACAATGAGCAGTTCTTC. This translates into CSVEDPTGASYNEQFF.

The rearrangement uses TRBV7-2 and TRBJ2-7; tentatively, D is TRBD2 (6 bases). CDR1 is SGHTA, CDR2 FQGNSA, per germline. V was pared by 4 bases and J by 3 bases, with 10 bases between. CDR3 length equals 13 residues. Here the CDR3 DNA reads TGTGCCAGCAGCTGGGTGGAGGGCTACGAGCAGTACTTC. It encodes CASSWVEGYEQYF.

The gene calls are TRBV30 and TRBJ2-7; D call uncertain. Germline V gene sequence: CDR1 GTSNPN, CDR2 SVGIG (reference sequence). This CDR3 region has 11 residues. Trimming stripped 6 bases from V and 2 bases from J, with 8 bases between. CDR3 residues: CACRQAYEQYF. The CDR3 nucleotides read TGTGCCTGCCGACAAGCCTACGAGCAGTACTTC.

V and J are TRBV5-6 and TRBJ2-3; D not resolved. CDR1 is SGHDT and CDR2 is YYEEEE in the germline V gene. CDR3 length equals 16 residues. V lost 2 bases to trimming and J lost 1 base, with 14 bases between them. CDR3 in amino acids: CASSFGLEGGTDTQYF. CDR3 nucleotides: TGTGCCAGCAGCTTTGGGTTAGAAGGAGGCACAGATACGCAGTATTTT. The variable domain in full, with the rest retrieved from reference TRBV5-6 and TRBJ2-3, is DAGVTQSPTHLIKTRGQQVTLRCSPKSGHDTVSWYQQALGQGPQFIFQYYEEEERQRGNFPDRFSGHQFPNYSSELNVNALLLGDSALYLCASSFGLEGGTDTQYFGPGTRLTVL.

DNA of the CDR3: TGCGCCAGCAGCTTTGGGCCGGGACTAGCGTCAGATACGCAGTATTTT. Translating it yields CASSFGPGLASDTQYF. The chain couples TRBV5-1 to TRBJ2-3; 10 bases map to TRBD2. The CDR3 runs 16 residues. Germline V gives CDR1 SGHRS, CDR2 YFSETQ. The ends lost 2 bases at V and 4 bases at J; junction bases unmatched: 7.

This chain joins TRBV6-5 and TRBJ2-2; unclear D gene. Trimming pared 1 base from V and 3 bases from J, leaving 9 bases between. The CDR3 has 15 amino acids. Germline CDR1 is MNHEY and CDR2 is SVGAGI. For the CDR3, the DNA is TGTGCCAGCAGTTACTACGGGTCCTACACCGGGGAGCTGTTTTTT. Protein sequence: CASSYYGSYTGELFF.

The J gene is TRBJ2-7, the V gene TRBV28; 7 bases are shared with TRBD2. The V segment lost 4 bases and the J segment 2 bases; nucleotides outside the gene matches: 5. The CDR3 extends over 14 amino acids. Germline V gene sequence: CDR1 MDHEN, CDR2 SYDVKM. The CDR3 loop is CASSYSGSTYEQYF. CDR3 DNA sequence: TGTGCCAGCAGTTATAGCGGGTCCACCTACGAGCAGTACTTC.

The gene calls are TRBV4-3 and TRBJ1-1; D gene uncertain. CDR1 is LGHNA, CDR2 YSLEER, per germline. This CDR3 comprises 17 residues. The CDR3 DNA reads as TGCCCTAGCAGCCAAGTTTTAGCCACCCTTAGGAACACTGAAGCTTTCTTT. Protein sequence: CPSSQVLATLRNTEAFF.

The rearrangement links TRBV18 to TRBJ2-3; D not resolved. The V end was cut by 2 bases, the J end by 3 bases, with 9 bases between. The length of the CDR3 is 14 residues. Germline V lookup: CDR1 KGHSH, CDR2 LQKENI. The CDR3 loop reads CASSPRQVTDTQYF. Here the CDR3 DNA reads TGTGCCAGCTCACCAAGGCAGGTTACAGATACGCAGTATTTT. Drawing the rest from reference TRBV18 and TRBJ2-3, the complete variable domain is NAGVMQNPRHLVRRRGQEARLRCSPMKGHSHVYWYRQLPEEGLKFMVYLQKENIIDESGMPKERFSAEFPKEGPSILRIQQVVRGDSAAYFCASSPRQVTDTQYFGPGTRLTVL.

J is TRBJ2-1 and V is TRBV9, with D possibly being TRBD1 (6 bases). Trimming removed 0 bases at V and 5 bases at J, with 15 bases between. CDR3 length: 16 residues. Germline-derived CDR1 and CDR2 are SGDLS and YYNGEE. DNA of the CDR3: TGTGCCAGCAGCGTAGGTGGCAGGGGTTCCGACAATGAGCAGTTCTTC. Translated, it gives CASSVGGRGSDNEQFF.

The V gene is TRBV9, the J gene TRBJ1-2; 7 bases are shared with TRBD1. Germline V CDR1 and CDR2: SGDLS, YYNGEE. Unmatched junction bases numbered 5, after V lost 3 bases and J lost 0 bases. The CDR3 loop spans 15 amino acids. The CDR3 coding sequence is TGTGCCAGCAGCGAGGGGGACAGAGCTAACTATGGCTACACCTTC. Protein sequence: CASSEGDRANYGYTF. The variable domain in full, with the rest retrieved from reference TRBV9 and TRBJ1-2, is DSGVTQTPKHLITATGQRVTLRCSPRSGDLSVYWYQQSLDQGLQFLIQYYNGEERAKGNILERFSAQQFPDLHSELNLSSLELGDSALYFCASSEGDRANYGYTFGSGTRLTVV.

The V and J genes are TRBV5-1 and TRBJ1-1, with D unclear. CDR3 length equals 13 residues. V was cut by 0 bases and J by 5 bases, with 8 bases left in between. The V gene's germline CDR1 is SGHRS and CDR2 YFSETQ. Here the CDR3 reads CASSLAGETEAFF. CDR3 sequence (DNA): TGCGCCAGCAGCTTGGCTGGGGAGACTGAAGCTTTCTTT. The full variable domain, completed using reference TRBV5-1 and TRBJ1-1, is KAGVTQTPRYLIKTRGQQVTLSCSPISGHRSVSWYQQTPGQGLQFLFEYFSETQRNKGNFPGRFSGRQFSNSRSEMNVSTLELGDSALYLCASSLAGETEAFFGQGTRLTVV.

The rearrangement joins TRBV7-8 to TRBJ2-1; 8 bases are shared with TRBD2. With 1 base clipped from V and 7 bases from J, the junction kept 9 bases outside the gene matches. Per the germline V gene, CDR1 is SGHVS and CDR2 is FQNEAQ. This CDR3 is built from 16 residues. In DNA form, the CDR3 reads TGTGCCAGCAGCTTAGTCGGGGGGGCGGTTCGGAATGAGCAGTTCTTC. Its translation: CASSLVGGAVRNEQFF.

This chain links TRBV5-4 with TRBJ2-2, with a weak D call TRBD1 (6 bases). The CDR3 has 13 residues. Germline CDR1 and CDR2: SGHNT and YYREEE (reference sequence). Trimming pared 4 bases from V and 5 bases from J, leaving 9 bases between. The CDR3 loop reads CASSRQGTGELFF. CDR3 bases: TGTGCCAGCAGCCGTCAGGGGACCGGGGAGCTGTTTTTT.

The V and J genes are TRBV27 and TRBJ1-3; the D is unclear. CDR1 is MNHEY and CDR2 is SMNVEV in the germline V gene (reference sequence). V lost 5 bases and J 2 bases, leaving 7 bases between the germline ends. The CDR3 consists of 13 residues. The CDR3 DNA reads as TGTGCCAGCAGTGAGAGGGCTGGAAACACCATATATTTT. Protein: CASSERAGNTIYF.

The chain links TRBV11-2 to TRBJ2-2; 7 bases align to TRBD2. The CDR3 length is 16 residues. Losses at the gene ends were 3 bases for V and 5 bases for J; bases not matched to a gene: 9. Germline V CDR1 and CDR2: SGHAT, FQNNGV. In DNA, the CDR3 is TGTGCCAGCAGCTTTCGGGCGGGAGATCGTACCGGGGAGCTGTTTTTT. It yields the protein CASSFRAGDRTGELFF.

V usage is TRBV7-9 and J usage is TRBJ2-1, with 13 bases aligning to TRBD2. V lost 4 bases and J lost 6; bases outside the gene matches: 6. Germline CDR1 is SEHNR and CDR2 is FQNEAQ (reference sequence). The CDR3 has 16 residues. CDR3 amino acids: CASSSGTSGTSNEQFF. CDR3 nucleotide sequence: TGTGCCAGCAGCTCTGGGACTAGCGGGACTAGCAATGAGCAGTTCTTC.

The rearrangement joins TRBV2 to TRBJ2-3, with 7 nucleotides matching TRBD2. Per germline, CDR1 SNHLY and CDR2 FYNNEI. Trimming cost V 7 bases and J 4 bases; bases outside gene matches: 2. This CDR3 has 12 amino acids. CDR3 DNA sequence: TGTGCCAGCAACCGGGGGGCAGATACGCAGTATTTT. Translation: CASNRGADTQYF.

V is TRBV7-9 and J is TRBJ1-2; 7 nucleotides match TRBD1. Germline V gene data show CDR1 as SEHNR and CDR2 as FQNEAQ (reference sequence). This CDR3 comprises 14 residues. Losses at the gene ends were 6 bases for V and 2 bases for J; bases not matched to a gene: 6. In DNA, the CDR3 is TGTGCCAGCAGTCAACAGGGGCTAAACTATGGCTACACCTTC. Translated, it gives CASSQQGLNYGYTF.

The V call is TRBV11-2, the J call TRBJ2-7; 8 bases line up with TRBD2. The J segment lost 0 bases and the V segment lost 4 bases, leaving 17 bases of the junction unmatched. This CDR3 spans 19 amino acids. Germline V gene sequence: CDR1 SGHAT, CDR2 FQNNGV. CDR3 DNA sequence: TGTGCCAGCAGCTGGGTCCCGGGACGGGGACTAGTCCTCTCCTACGAGCAGTACTTC. Protein: CASSWVPGRGLVLSYEQYF.